The 21 T cell receptor beta chains below were found in one sample sequenced in a study of tumor-infiltrating lymphocytes in primary liver carcinoma. Bulk tissue was left unsorted, and RNA and DNA were co-extracted from roughly 20-30 mg of it. Production of TCR beta cDNA used 400 to 600 ng total RNA together with a constant-region primer. What produced the TCR beta libraries was three nested multiplex PCR rounds using slightly modified ARM-PCR. It was with TRBV1-TRBV30 forward primers and a C-beta reverse primer that the first two PCR rounds were run, at around 10 cycles each. TCRdb fed the multiplex PCR reads into MiXCR, producing one record per CDR3 protein. Among 100,000 to 150,000 distinct CDR3 sequences listed, 50% to 80% were seen once. Sample: liver tumor tissue from sampling region 3. Subset specified: tumor region T3, left-lateral pole. Source of these receptors: a woman aged 60-70 years with primary liver carcinoma and hepatitis B virus infection.

This clonotype was found many times. The chain couples TRBV12-3 or TRBV12-4 to TRBJ1-6; 8 bases line up with TRBD1. This CDR3 contains 13 residues. V was pared by 6 bases and J by 9 bases, with 4 bases of the junction left unmatched. The CDR3 bases are TGTGCCAGCAGACCGGACAGGGCTTCACCCCTCCACTTT. This sequence encodes CASRPDRASPLHF.

Remarks on this clonotype: This may come from a read error, since a much larger clone is one base off. V gene TRBV4-1 combines with J gene TRBJ2-7, with D tentatively TRBD2 (6 bases). CDR1 is MGHRA and CDR2 is YSYEKL in the germline V gene. Trimming took off 5 bases at V and 8 bases at J, with 19 bases between the two ends. CDR3 length: 14 amino acids. In DNA, the CDR3 is TGCGCCAGCAGCACCCAGACAGTGGAGGGCCAGCAGTACTTC. It specifies CASSTQTVEGQQYF.

In this sample, this clonotype turned up once. Possible read error: a much larger clone is one base away. Since no conserved phenylalanine or tryptophan closes the CDR3, a read error is the likely cause. The V gene is TRBV6-5, the J gene TRBJ2-3; 8 nucleotides align to TRBD2. V was pared by 0 bases and J by 2 bases, with 4 bases of the junction left unmatched. The germline V gene encodes CDR1 MNHEY and CDR2 SVGAGI. The CDR3 spans 16 residues. The CDR3 region has the DNA TGTGCCAGCAGTTACTCAGCTAGCGGGCACACAGATACGCAGTATCTT. As protein: CASSYSASGHTDTQYL.

The chain is built from TRBV7-9 and TRBJ2-3; D possibly corresponds to TRBD2 (7 bases). This CDR3 spans 15 amino acids. Germline loops: CDR1 SEHNR, CDR2 FQNEAQ (reference sequence). Trimming took 3 bases from V and 2 from J, leaving 12 bases between them. The CDR3 sequence: CASSFGGRDTDTQYF. Here the CDR3 DNA reads TGTGCCAGCAGCTTCGGGGGGCGGGACACAGATACGCAGTATTTT.

As for this clonotype: A single base separates this from a much larger clone, so it may be a read error. The chain is built from TRBV6-5 and TRBJ2-7; 7 positions match TRBD1. Germline V gene data show CDR1 as MNHEY and CDR2 as SVGAGI. There are 14 residues in the CDR3. DNA of the CDR3: TGTGGCAGCAGTTCCGGACAGGTAGCCTACGAGCAGTACTTC. It codes for CGSSSGQVAYEQYF.

This chain joins TRBV12-3 or TRBV12-4 and TRBJ2-2, with D unresolved. The CDR3 runs to 16 residues. CDR3 bases: TGTGCTAGCTGTTTTCCGGCGCAAACGAACACCGGGGAGCTGTTTTTT. It translates to CASCFPAQTNTGELFF.

Concerning this clonotype: A much more abundant neighbour one base away suggests this may be a read error. The chain combines TRBV28 with TRBJ2-7; TRBD2 might be the D (5 bases). Looked up from germline, CDR1 is MDHEN and CDR2 is SYDVKM. The CDR3 has 11 amino acids. The CDR3 coding sequence is TGTGACAGCGGCTGGCGAGGCGAGCAGTACTTC. As protein: CDSGWRGEQYF.

Regarding this clonotype: The junction departs from the called germline gene at one end, perhaps through a read error. The chain combines TRBV5-4 with TRBJ1-1; a possible D gene is TRBD1 (5 bases). The germline CDR1 and CDR2 sequences are SGHNT and YYREEE (reference sequence). This CDR3 comprises 15 residues. CDR3 bases: TGTGCCAGCAGCTTGGTCGACGGGGGGAACACTGAAGCTTTATTT. Translation gives CASSLVDGGNTEALF.

A note on this clonotype: This may be a read error, as it is one base from a much larger clone. The CDR3 nucleotides are TGCGCCAGCAGCGTCCCTGGTGAAAAACTGTTTTTT. It is translated as CASSVPGEKLFF. V gene TRBV4-1 combines with J gene TRBJ1-4; no firm D call. CDR3 length equals 12 residues. In germline, CDR1 is MGHRA, CDR2 YSYEKL. V was pared by 5 bases and J by 7 bases, with 8 bases between.

Concerning this clonotype: Without the conserved terminal phenylalanine or tryptophan, this CDR3 likely stems from a read error. The chain joins TRBV5-8 to TRBJ2-7; D ambiguous. Germline V lookup: CDR1 SGHTS, CDR2 YDEGEE. The CDR3 has 15 amino acids. The CDR3 coding sequence is TGTGCCAGCAACTTGTACGCAGGTCTCAACTACGAGCAGTACATC. Encoded protein: CASNLYAGLNYEQYI.

At least ten counts were recorded for this clonotype. The chain has TRBV14 and TRBJ2-5; D gene unclear. CDR1 and CDR2 (germline): SGHDN, FVKESK. The length of the CDR3 is 13 residues. Trimming cost V 4 bases and J 1 base, with 7 bases left between them. The CDR3 is CASSPRSQETQYF. In DNA form, the CDR3 reads TGTGCCAGCAGCCCCCGATCCCAAGAGACCCAGTACTTC.

To note about this clonotype: The junction departs from germline at one end; a sequencing error may be responsible. The CDR3: CSTSLGDYGYAF. CDR3 DNA sequence: TGCAGCACTTCCCTGGGGGACTATGGCTACGCCTTC. The J gene is TRBJ1-2, the V gene TRBV29-1; D perhaps matches TRBD1 (5 bases). Germline V gene sequence: CDR1 SQVTM, CDR2 ANQGSEA. This CDR3 has 12 amino acids.

As concerns this clonotype: A junction boundary mismatches the germline segment, possibly from a read error. The chain carries TRBV29-1 and TRBJ1-2; D is undetermined. The CDR3 spans 11 residues. CDR1 and CDR2 from the germline V gene are SQVTM and ANQGSEA. CDR3 nucleotide sequence: TGCCGCGTTACAGCTAACTATGGCAACACCTTC. Encoded protein: CRVTANYGNTF.

The chain joins TRBV6-1 to TRBJ1-2, with 7 bases identical to TRBD1. Germline CDR1 is MNHNS and CDR2 is SASEGT. V was clipped by 1 base and J by 11 bases; unmatched bases: 13. CDR3 length equals 15 residues. The DNA of the CDR3 is TGTGCCAGCAGTGAAGGGACAGGAACCTACTATGAATACACCTTC. Its translation: CASSEGTGTYYEYTF.

This clonotype was seen a single time. A read error may be the cause here, since a much bigger clone is one base away. This chain links TRBV5-6 with TRBJ2-7; 10 positions match TRBD2. Germline V gives CDR1 SGHDT, CDR2 YYEEEE. The CDR3 loop spans 17 amino acids. V shed 1 base and J 5 bases; nucleotides not matched to a gene: 12. CDR3 DNA sequence: TGTGCCAGCAGCTTGACGAGCGGGAGGGCCCCCCCCCACGAGCAGTACTTC. Its translation is CASSLTSGRAPPHEQYF.

With regard to this clonotype: Without the conserved terminal phenylalanine or tryptophan, this CDR3 likely stems from a read error. This chain joins TRBV6-1 and TRBJ2-7; the D gene could be TRBD1 or TRBD2 (5 bases each). The CDR3 contains 14 residues. Germline lookup yields CDR1 MNHNS and CDR2 SASEGT. The V gene lost 7 bases and the J gene lost 2 bases, with 15 bases spanning the gap. DNA for the CDR3: TGTGCCAGCATGTCAGCACGGGGCGCCTACGAGCAGTACTCC. Translated, it gives CASMSARGAYEQYS.

Worth noting for this clonotype: The CDR3 ends on some other residue instead of the conserved phenylalanine or tryptophan, so this is likely a read error. The CDR3 nucleotides read TGTGCCAGCAGTATAAGCGTATCTAGTACAGATACGCAGTATCTT. Its protein is CASSISVSSTDTQYL. This chain links TRBV6-1 with TRBJ2-3; no reliable D call. Germline-derived CDR1 and CDR2 are MNHNS and SASEGT. This CDR3 is 15 amino acids long. V was pared by 5 bases and J by 3 bases, with 15 bases between.

As for this clonotype: A single base separates this from a much larger clone, so it may be a read error. This chain uses TRBV5-1 with TRBJ2-5, with 7 bases aligning to TRBD1. V lost 4 bases and J lost 8; bases outside the gene matches: 17. The CDR3 consists of 16 residues. Germline loops: CDR1 SGHRS, CDR2 YFSETQ. In DNA form, the CDR3 reads TGCGCCAGCAGCATTGGACAGATAGGGGGCTCAGCAACCCAGTACTTC. This translates into CASSIGQIGGSATQYF. Based on the CDR3 plus reference TRBV5-1 and TRBJ2-5, the full variable domain is KAGVTQTPRYLIKTRGQQVTLSCSPISGHRSVSWYQQTPGQGLQFLFEYFSETQRNKGNFPGRFSGRQFSNSRSEMNVSTLELGDSALYLCASSIGQIGGSATQYFGPGTRLLVL.

The table lists this clonotype with a few counts. The chain carries TRBV5-1 and TRBJ2-5; TRBD2 might be the D (5 bases). CDR3 size: 15 residues. The V end was cut by 1 base, the J end by 1 base, with 11 bases between. CDR1 is SGHRS, CDR2 YFSETQ, per germline. This CDR3 reads CASSLWPSSQETQYF. CDR3 nucleotides: TGCGCCAGCAGCTTGTGGCCTAGCAGCCAAGAGACCCAGTACTTC.

This rearrangement joins TRBV11-2 to TRBJ1-2; TRBD1 agrees at 7 bases. This CDR3 has 14 amino acids. Germline V lookup: CDR1 SGHAT, CDR2 FQNNGV. V dropped 5 bases and J dropped 8; count of bases not matched to a gene: 11. The CDR3 sequence is CASSPGTAGEGYTF. As DNA, the CDR3 is TGTGCCAGCAGCCCCGGGACAGCTGGCGAAGGCTACACCTTC.

The chain joins TRBV28 to TRBJ2-7, with D possibly matching TRBD2 (5 bases). The CDR3 runs 15 residues. Germline V CDR1 and CDR2: MDHEN, SYDVKM. V was clipped by 8 bases and J by 2 bases, with 19 bases between them. In nucleotides, the CDR3 is TGTGCCAGCTATTCAAGGGCTCGGAGGCCCTACGAGCAGTACTTC. Protein product: CASYSRARRPYEQYF.